Presented here are 20 T cell receptor beta chains from one specimen sequenced in a study of T cells after yellow fever vaccination. MiXCR, applied by TCRdb to the 5' RACE reads, yields one record per CDR3 protein. The data hold a few hundred thousand distinct CDR3 sequences, with around 13% observed a single time. This specimen was CD4+ T cells sorted from PBMCs, taken 15 days after the yellow fever booster vaccination. These receptors were taken from a man between 18 and 35 years old who received the YFV17D yellow fever vaccine.

At least ten counts were recorded for this clonotype. The genes are TRBV4-3 and TRBJ1-1; D gene ambiguous. The germline V gene encodes CDR1 LGHNA and CDR2 YSLEER. V lost 4 bases, J lost 3 bases, and 9 bases lay in between. CDR3 length: 13 amino acids. The CDR3 region has the DNA TGCGCCAGCAGCCCGCGTAGGGACACTGAAGCTTTCTTT. Amino acids: CASSPRRDTEAFF.

The genes are TRBV7-2 and TRBJ1-2, with D maybe TRBD1 (5 bases). Trimming cost V 4 bases and J 8 bases, with 20 bases left between them. The length of the CDR3 is 15 residues. The germline CDR1 and CDR2 sequences are SGHTA and FQGNSA. The CDR3 reads CASSSYRVGDDGYTF. CDR3 DNA: TGTGCCAGCAGCTCCTACCGGGTGGGGGACGACGGCTACACCTTC.

J is TRBJ1-3 and V is TRBV11-2; a weak D match, TRBD1 (6 bases). The CDR3 totals 15 residues. Trimming took 1 base from V and 4 from J, leaving 11 bases between them. The germline CDR1 and CDR2 sequences are SGHAT and FQNNGV. The CDR3 protein is CASSLAGARGNTIYF. The CDR3 nucleotides are TGTGCCAGCAGCTTAGCAGGGGCGCGAGGAAACACCATATATTTT.

This clonotype was recorded a few times. This chain connects TRBV6-2 or TRBV6-3 to TRBJ2-1; D is unresolved. Trimming pared 2 bases from V and 3 bases from J, leaving 8 bases between. Looked up from germline, CDR1 is MNHEY and CDR2 is SVGEGT. This CDR3 region has 14 residues. Here the CDR3 DNA reads TGTGCCAGCAGTTACCCTAGTAGCTACAATGAGCAGTTCTTC. It is translated as CASSYPSSYNEQFF.

This clonotype was seen a handful of times. The rearrangement joins TRBV5-1 to TRBJ2-4; 10 bases align to TRBD1. Germline V gene lookup returns CDR1 SGHRS and CDR2 YFSETQ. The J segment lost 6 bases and the V segment lost 4 bases, leaving 7 bases of the junction unmatched. The CDR3 extends over 15 amino acids. In DNA, the CDR3 is TGCGCCAGCAGCCGGGACAGGGGATATAGAAACATTCAGTACTTC. Its protein is CASSRDRGYRNIQYF.

The rearrangement uses TRBV6-2 or TRBV6-3 and TRBJ1-5, with D tentatively TRBD1 (6 bases). CDR3 length equals 14 residues. Germline V lookup: CDR1 MNHEY, CDR2 SVGEGT. Deletions cut 6 bases from V and 4 bases from J, with 13 bases between. CDR3 residues: CASRPGGLNQPQHF. CDR3 bases: TGTGCCAGCAGACCGGGGGGCCTAAATCAGCCCCAGCATTTT.

V is TRBV11-1 and J is TRBJ2-7; D possibly corresponds to TRBD2 (5 bases). The V gene lost 5 bases and the J gene lost 3 bases, with 8 bases spanning the gap. The length of the CDR3 is 12 residues. Looked up from germline, CDR1 is SGHAT and CDR2 is FQDESV (reference sequence). The CDR3 sequence: CASSTRDYEQYF. CDR3 in DNA: TGTGCCAGCAGCACCCGGGACTACGAGCAGTACTTC.

This clonotype was picked up many times. The V call is TRBV7-2, the J call TRBJ2-3; no clear D gene. The CDR3 runs to 16 residues. Trimming cost V 4 bases and J 2 bases, with 16 bases left between them. CDR1 SGHTA and CDR2 FQGNSA come from the germline V gene. CDR3 residues: CASSSSGGFVTDTQYF. The CDR3 region has the DNA TGTGCCAGCAGCTCAAGTGGTGGGTTTGTCACAGATACGCAGTATTTT.

This clonotype has only a few counts. The chain is built from TRBV7-8 and TRBJ1-3; D remains unclear. The germline CDR1 and CDR2 sequences are SGHVS and FQNEAQ. The CDR3 sequence is 15 residues long. The germline V and J ends were trimmed by 4 bases and 1 base, with 11 bases remaining between them. The CDR3 sequence: CASSSRYGSGNTIYF. The CDR3 bases are TGTGCCAGCAGCTCCCGTTACGGGTCTGGAAACACCATATATTTT. The full variable domain, with the rest looked up from reference TRBV7-8 and TRBJ1-3, is GAGVSQSPRYKVAKRGQDVALRCDPISGHVSLFWYQQALGQGPEFLTYFQNEAQLDKSGLPSDRFFAERPEGSVSTLKIQRTQQEDSAVYLCASSSRYGSGNTIYFGEGSWLTVV.

The chain employs TRBV4-3 and TRBJ2-3, with D unclear. V was trimmed by 0 bases and J by 0 bases, leaving 10 bases between them. Germline-derived CDR1 and CDR2 are LGHNA and YSLEER. The CDR3 has 16 residues. This chain's CDR3 is CASSQEGILSTDTQYF. The CDR3 DNA is TGCGCCAGCAGCCAAGAGGGGATTCTTAGCACAGATACGCAGTATTTT.

This rearrangement joins TRBV6-6 to TRBJ2-7; no definite D call. V dropped 9 bases and J dropped 1 base, with 16 bases sitting between them. Germline lookup yields CDR1 MNHNY and CDR2 SVGAGI (reference sequence). There are 14 residues in the CDR3. Here the CDR3 reads CASWDPGLSYEQYF. The CDR3 bases are TGTGCCAGTTGGGATCCGGGCCTATCCTACGAGCAGTACTTC.

The genes are TRBV4-1 and TRBJ1-4; the D gene is possibly TRBD1 (6 bases). The CDR3 is 15 residues long. V was clipped by 4 bases and J by 5 bases, with 14 bases between them. From germline, CDR1 is MGHRA and CDR2 YSYEKL. In DNA form, the CDR3 reads TGCGCCAGCAGCCTTTCGGGGACACCCAATGAAAAACTGTTTTTT. Translated, it gives CASSLSGTPNEKLFF.

In its sample, this clonotype was seen a few times. The genes are TRBV4-3 and TRBJ2-5; D tentatively fits TRBD1 or TRBD2 (6 bases each). The germline V gene encodes CDR1 LGHNA and CDR2 YSLEER. Trimming took 3 bases from V and 3 from J, leaving 17 bases between them. The CDR3 runs to 16 residues. In nucleotides, the CDR3 is TGCGCCAGCAGCCATGGATCTTGGGGGGCCGAAGAGACCCAGTACTTC. Protein: CASSHGSWGAEETQYF.

The table lists this clonotype with a few counts. The chain carries TRBV20-1 and TRBJ2-1; 8 nucleotides match TRBD1. The germline gives CDR1 DFQATT, CDR2 SNEGSKA (reference sequence). Trimming removed 2 bases from V and 14 bases from J; junction bases left unmatched: 5. The CDR3 sequence is 11 residues long. The CDR3 DNA is TGCAGTGCTAGAACGGACAGGGTGGAGTTCTTC. Translation gives CSARTDRVEFF.

V and J are TRBV5-5 and TRBJ2-5; D not resolved. The CDR3 sequence is 14 residues long. The V gene lost 1 base and the J gene lost 5 bases, with 12 bases spanning the gap. CDR1 and CDR2 from the germline V gene are SGHKS and YYEKEE (reference sequence). For the CDR3, the DNA is TGTGCCAGCAGCTTGTCTAGAGTGCGTGAGACCCAGTACTTC. Translated: CASSLSRVRETQYF.

The chain is built from TRBV6-2 or TRBV6-3 and TRBJ1-6; the D is unclear. V lost 7 bases and J lost 9, with 19 bases in between. This CDR3 region has 15 residues. Germline CDR1 is MNHEY and CDR2 is SVGEGT. CDR3 region: CASTEGWARGSPLHF. CDR3 coding DNA: TGTGCCAGCACCGAAGGTTGGGCCAGAGGTTCACCCCTCCACTTT.

The chain employs TRBV20-1 and TRBJ2-5; 16 nucleotides agree with TRBD2. V lost 4 bases, J lost 5 bases, and 13 bases stayed unmatched. The CDR3 extends over 18 amino acids. CDR1 is DFQATT and CDR2 is SNEGSKA in the germline V gene (reference sequence). Here the CDR3 reads CSANAPGLAGGPMETQYF. CDR3 nucleotides: TGCAGTGCTAACGCACCGGGACTAGCGGGGGGGCCGATGGAGACCCAGTACTTC.

There are a few counts of this clonotype. The rearrangement links TRBV12-3 or TRBV12-4 to TRBJ2-1; 13 bases align to TRBD2. This CDR3 contains 15 residues. V was clipped by 6 bases and J by 7 bases; unmatched bases: 6. CDR3 nucleotides: TGTGCCAGCAGCCAGACTAGCGGGGGGCCGAATGAGCAGTTCTTC. Its protein is CASSQTSGGPNEQFF.

The DNA for the CDR3 is TGTGCCAGCAGCTTAGCGCGTAGCGGGGGGCGCCATGATCGGGCCCAGTACTTC. It specifies CASSLARSGGRHDRAQYF. V usage is TRBV7-2 and J usage is TRBJ2-5, with 10 positions matching TRBD2. CDR3 size: 18 residues. The V and J ends lost 0 bases and 9 bases, in that order; junction bases with no gene match: 16. Germline CDR1 and CDR2: SGHTA and FQGNSA.

The chain uses TRBV7-3 and TRBJ2-1, with a possible D match to TRBD2 (6 bases). The CDR3 runs to 15 residues. Trimming removed 5 bases at V and 2 bases at J, with 13 bases between. The germline gives CDR1 SGHTA, CDR2 FQGTGA. In nucleotides, the CDR3 is TGTGCCAGCAGCCCGAGCGGGCCCACCTACAATGAGCAGTTCTTC. Translating it yields CASSPSGPTYNEQFF.